This TCR beta chain was sequenced in a study of CD8 T cells in Susac syndrome. Reverse transcription of about 0.45 to 1 ug RNA was performed with random hexamers. TCRdb analysed the immunoSEQ multiplex PCR reads with MiXCR anew, one entry per CDR3 protein. The data contain under 550,000 distinct CDR3 sequences, 75% to 90% of them singletons. This receptor was identified in a human donor with multiple sclerosis. The sequenced sample consisted of CD8+ T cells from PBMCs.

This CDR3 reads CASNYYEQYF. CDR3 nucleotides: TGTGCCAGCAATTACTACGAGCAGTACTTC. This chain uses TRBV6-1 with TRBJ2-7; D unclear. The CDR3 sequence is 10 residues long. From germline, CDR1 is MNHNS and CDR2 SASEGT. V was pared by 7 bases and J by 3 bases, with 4 bases between.